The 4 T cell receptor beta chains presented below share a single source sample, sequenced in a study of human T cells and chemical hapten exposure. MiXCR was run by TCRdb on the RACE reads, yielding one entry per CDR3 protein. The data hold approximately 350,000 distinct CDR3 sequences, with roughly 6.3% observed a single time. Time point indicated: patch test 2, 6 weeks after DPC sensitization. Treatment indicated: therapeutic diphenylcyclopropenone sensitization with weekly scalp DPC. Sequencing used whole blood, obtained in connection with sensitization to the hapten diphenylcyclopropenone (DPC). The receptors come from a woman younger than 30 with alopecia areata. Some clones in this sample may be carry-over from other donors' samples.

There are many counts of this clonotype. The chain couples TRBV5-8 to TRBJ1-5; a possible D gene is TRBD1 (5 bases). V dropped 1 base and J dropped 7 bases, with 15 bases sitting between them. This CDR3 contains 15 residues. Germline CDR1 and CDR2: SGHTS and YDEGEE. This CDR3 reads CASSLLGEGRQPQHF. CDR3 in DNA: TGTGCCAGCAGCTTGTTAGGGGAGGGCCGCCAGCCCCAGCATTTT. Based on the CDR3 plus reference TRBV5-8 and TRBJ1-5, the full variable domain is EAGVTQSPTHLIKTRGQQATLRCSPISGHTSVYWYQQALGLGLQFLLWYDEGEERNRGNFPPRFSGRQFPNYSSELNVNALELEDSALYLCASSLLGEGRQPQHFGDGTRLSIL.

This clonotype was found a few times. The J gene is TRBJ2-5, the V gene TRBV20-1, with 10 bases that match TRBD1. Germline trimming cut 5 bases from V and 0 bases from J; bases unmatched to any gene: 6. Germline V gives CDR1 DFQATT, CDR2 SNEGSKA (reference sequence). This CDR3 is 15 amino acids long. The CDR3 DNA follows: TGCAGTGCTTCTGGGGGACAGGGGTACCAAGAGACCCAGTACTTC. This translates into CSASGGQGYQETQYF.

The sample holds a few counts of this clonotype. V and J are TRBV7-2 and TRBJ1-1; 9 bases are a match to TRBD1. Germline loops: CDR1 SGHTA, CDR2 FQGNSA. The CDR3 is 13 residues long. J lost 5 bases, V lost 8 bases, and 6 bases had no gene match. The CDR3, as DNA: TGTGCCAGCGCCTGGACAGGGGAGACTGAAGCTTTCTTT. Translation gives CASAWTGETEAFF.

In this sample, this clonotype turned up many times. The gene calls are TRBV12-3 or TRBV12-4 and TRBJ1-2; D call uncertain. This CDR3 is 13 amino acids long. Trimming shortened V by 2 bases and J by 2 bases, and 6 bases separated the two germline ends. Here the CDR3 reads CASSLTSNYGYTF. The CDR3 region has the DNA TGTGCCAGCAGTTTAACCTCCAACTATGGCTACACCTTC.